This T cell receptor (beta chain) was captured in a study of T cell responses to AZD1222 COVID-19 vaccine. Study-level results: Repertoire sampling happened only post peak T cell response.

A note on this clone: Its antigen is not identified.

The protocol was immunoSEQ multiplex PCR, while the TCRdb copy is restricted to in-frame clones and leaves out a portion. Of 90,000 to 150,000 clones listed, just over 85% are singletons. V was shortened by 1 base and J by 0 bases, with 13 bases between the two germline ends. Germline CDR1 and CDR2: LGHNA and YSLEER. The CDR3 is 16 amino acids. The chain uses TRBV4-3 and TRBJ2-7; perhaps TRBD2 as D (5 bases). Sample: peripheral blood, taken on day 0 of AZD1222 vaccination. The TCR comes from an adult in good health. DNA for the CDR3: TGCGCCAGCAGCCAAGGGGAAAGCGGCTTCTCCTACGAGCAGTACTTC. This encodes CASSQGESGFSYEQYF.